This passage covers 15 T cell receptor beta chains from one sample sequenced in a study of blood T cell repertoires in COVID-19. Assay: immunoSEQ multiplex PCR; the TCRdb copy retains only in-frame clones and omits some. The sample shows around 200,000 clones, 86% of them seen only once. The sequenced material came from PBMCs or T cells enriched from blood (not recorded which). The source is a woman in her 50s in a cohort exposed to, infected with or recovered from COVID-19 (not recorded which).

The rearrangement joins TRBV7-6 to TRBJ2-1; TRBD2 matches 14 bases. V was clipped by 5 bases and J by 7 bases; unmatched bases: 7. From germline, CDR1 is SGHVS and CDR2 FNYEAQ. The CDR3 contains 16 residues. CDR3 in amino acids: CASSRGLAGGWNEQFF. The CDR3 coding sequence is TGTGCCAGCAGCCGCGGACTAGCGGGGGGTTGGAATGAGCAGTTCTTC.

The rearrangement links TRBV19 to TRBJ1-2; 9 bases are a match to TRBD1. Germline loops: CDR1 LNHDA, CDR2 SQIVND (reference sequence). V was clipped by 5 bases and J by 8 bases; unmatched bases: 6. CDR3 length: 13 amino acids. The CDR3 coding sequence is TGTGCCAGTAGTTCCAGGACAGGGGTCGGCTACACCTTC. Residues: CASSSRTGVGYTF.

CDR3 nucleotide sequence: TGTGCCAGCAGTTTAGGTCCAGACAGGGCCTCCTACGAGCAGTACTTC. It yields the protein CASSLGPDRASYEQYF. This chain connects TRBV28 to TRBJ2-7; TRBD1 matches 7 bases. CDR3 length: 16 amino acids. Trimming at V came to 2 bases and at J to 0 bases, leaving 7 bases not matched to a gene. Per germline, CDR1 MDHEN and CDR2 SYDVKM.

In this sample, this clone turned up many times. The V gene is TRBV3-1 (or the pseudogene TRBV3-2), the J gene TRBJ1-6, with D possibly matching TRBD1 (6 bases). Germline V gives CDR1 LGHDT, CDR2 YNNKEL (reference sequence). This CDR3 is built from 17 residues. Trimming removed 5 bases from V and 6 bases from J, with 20 bases in between. The CDR3 loop is CASSLKSLGHTNSPLHF. For the CDR3, the DNA is TGTGCCAGCAGCTTAAAGAGCCTGGGACACACTAATTCACCCCTCCACTTT.

This chain joins TRBV7-9 and TRBJ2-3; D perhaps matches TRBD2 (6 bases). The V end lost 5 bases, the J end lost 0 bases, and 24 bases lay between the germline ends. The CDR3 loop spans 19 amino acids. Germline lookup yields CDR1 SEHNR and CDR2 FQNEAQ (reference sequence). CDR3 residues: CASSPRLGRLFTSTDTQYF. The CDR3 DNA is TGTGCCAGCAGCCCCCGCTTGGGGAGGCTCTTTACTAGCACAGATACGCAGTATTTT.

CDR3 residues: CASSVGGGTSNQPQHF. The DNA of the CDR3 is TGTGCCAGCAGCGTAGGAGGAGGCACAAGCAATCAGCCCCAGCATTTT. The genes are TRBV9 and TRBJ1-5; unclear D gene. Germline V CDR1 and CDR2: SGDLS, YYNGEE. The germline V and J ends were trimmed by 0 bases and 1 base, with 11 bases remaining between them. CDR3 length: 16 amino acids.

The CDR3 sequence: CASSQSEGGRTNYGYTF. CDR3 DNA: TGTGCCAGCAGCCAAAGTGAGGGTGGGAGGACTAACTATGGCTACACCTTC. The chain combines TRBV14 with TRBJ1-2; D uncertain. CDR3 length: 17 amino acids. Germline CDR1 is SGHDN and CDR2 is FVKESK. The ends were cut back, 2 bases at V and 0 bases at J, with 16 bases in the middle.

The chain joins TRBV7-2 to TRBJ1-4, with D perhaps matching TRBD1 (6 bases). The CDR3 spans 14 residues. The germline CDR1 and CDR2 sequences are SGHTA and FQGNSA. With 3 bases removed from V and 6 bases from J, the gap between germline ends came to 11 bases. For the CDR3, the DNA is TGTGCCAGCAGCTTGCGATGGACAGATGAAAAACTGTTTTTT. This translates into CASSLRWTDEKLFF.

This clone was found a few times. The rearrangement joins TRBV4-3 to TRBJ1-4, with D unclear. Germline CDR1 and CDR2: LGHNA and YSLEER. Trimming shortened V by 1 base and J by 3 bases, and 18 bases separated the two germline ends. The CDR3 is 18 amino acids. CDR3 DNA sequence: TGCGCCAGCAGCCAAGCCAACCCTTTCCAGGCATCTAATGAAAAACTGTTTTTT. Translation gives CASSQANPFQASNEKLFF.

The chain combines TRBV2 with TRBJ1-1, with D hard to call. This CDR3 is 11 amino acids long. Germline CDR1 reads SNHLY; CDR2 reads FYNNEI. V lost 4 bases to trimming and J lost 7 bases, with 7 bases between them. CDR3 in amino acids: CASSVKREAFF. CDR3 nucleotide sequence: TGTGCCAGCAGTGTTAAGCGTGAAGCTTTCTTT.

The genes are TRBV5-5 and TRBJ1-6, with D hard to call. From germline, CDR1 is SGHKS and CDR2 YYEKEE (reference sequence). CDR3 length: 16 residues. V lost 3 bases to trimming and J lost 6 bases, with 16 bases between them. CDR3 sequence: CASSSLGRDINSPLHF. The CDR3, as DNA: TGTGCCAGCAGCTCGCTTGGGCGGGATATTAATTCACCCCTCCACTTT.

This clone showed up just a few times. The chain is built from TRBV18 and TRBJ1-6, with TRBD1 identical over 9 bases. Trimming removed 5 bases from V and 7 bases from J; junction bases left unmatched: 6. The CDR3 extends over 15 amino acids. Per germline, CDR1 KGHSH and CDR2 LQKENI. CDR3 DNA: TGTGCCAGCTCAGCAAATACAGGGGGCAATTCACCCCTCCACTTT. Its translation: CASSANTGGNSPLHF. Variable domain in full (rest from reference TRBV18 and TRBJ1-6): NAGVMQNPRHLVRRRGQEARLRCSPMKGHSHVYWYRQLPEEGLKFMVYLQKENIIDESGMPKERFSAEFPKEGPSILRIQQVVRGDSAAYFCASSANTGGNSPLHFGNGTRLTVT.

This chain connects TRBV7-9 to TRBJ1-1; the match to TRBD1 covers 8 bases. The V gene end was trimmed by 5 bases and the J gene end by 6 bases; junction bases not matched to a gene: 14. This CDR3 comprises 16 residues. CDR1 SEHNR and CDR2 FQNEAQ come from the germline V gene (reference sequence). The CDR3 loop reads CASSDLPWTGRPEAFF. DNA of the CDR3: TGTGCCAGCAGCGACCTACCCTGGACAGGGAGACCTGAAGCTTTCTTT.

The V call is TRBV15, the J call TRBJ1-1; the D is unclear. The CDR3 is made up of 13 amino acids. Germline V gene sequence: CDR1 LNHNV, CDR2 YYDKDF (reference sequence). V lost 5 bases to trimming and J lost 1 base, with 8 bases between them. The CDR3 coding sequence is TGTGCCACCAGCCTCCGACAGAACACTGAAGCTTTCTTT. It specifies CATSLRQNTEAFF.

The CDR3 bases are TGCGCCAGCAGCCAAGAAGAAAGTGGGACAGCTCACTACGAGCAGTACTTC. Its protein product is CASSQEESGTAHYEQYF. The genes are TRBV4-3 and TRBJ2-7; the match to TRBD1 covers 7 bases. The CDR3 contains 17 residues. Trimming cost V 0 bases and J 3 bases; bases outside gene matches: 11. CDR1 and CDR2 (germline): LGHNA, YSLEER.